Listed here are 5 T cell receptor beta chains from one sample, sequenced in a study of T cells in Graves' hyperthyroidism and ophthalmopathy. Amplification yielded TCR beta CDR3 regions, with RNA transcripts as the source. The HTBI primer set was used in a first-round RT-PCR of the TCR CDR3. TCRdb processed the multiplex PCR reads anew with MiXCR; each CDR3 protein has one entry. The sample has 300,000 to 450,000 distinct CDR3 sequences; 20% to 30% are singletons. The sequencing input was blood. Receptors originate from a man in his fifties with Graves' hyperthyroidism.

This clonotype was seen many times. The rearrangement uses TRBV28 and TRBJ2-1; 13 bases match TRBD2. Germline V gene data show CDR1 as MDHEN and CDR2 as SYDVKM. The CDR3 sequence is 15 residues long. V shed 6 bases and J 8 bases; nucleotides not matched to a gene: 7. The CDR3 nucleotides are TGTGCCAGCAGCTCCGGACTAGCGGGAGTAGATGAGCAGTTCTTC. This sequence encodes CASSSGLAGVDEQFF.

The gene calls are TRBV11-1 and TRBJ2-1; 9 positions agree with TRBD2. CDR3 size: 15 residues. V was clipped by 3 bases and J by 9 bases; unmatched bases: 9. In germline, CDR1 is SGHAT, CDR2 FQDESV (reference sequence). The CDR3 here is CASSLIMAGGGEQFF. DNA for the CDR3: TGTGCCAGCAGCTTGATTATGGCGGGGGGGGGTGAGCAGTTCTTC.

This clonotype was counted a few times. The chain joins TRBV5-1 to TRBJ2-1; possible D gene TRBD1, 5 bases. With 0 bases removed from V and 4 bases from J, the gap between germline ends came to 8 bases. In germline, CDR1 is SGHRS, CDR2 YFSETQ. This CDR3 has 14 amino acids. CDR3 residues: CASSLEAGYNEQFF. CDR3 coding DNA: TGCGCCAGCAGCTTGGAGGCAGGGTACAATGAGCAGTTCTTC.

This clonotype was recorded a few times. V and J are TRBV6-1 and TRBJ2-3, with D hard to call. Trimming shortened V by 2 bases and J by 6 bases, and 6 bases separated the two germline ends. The CDR3 is 12 amino acids. Germline V gives CDR1 MNHNS, CDR2 SASEGT. Here the CDR3 DNA reads TGTGCCAGCAGTGAAAAGTCGGATACGCAGTATTTT. It specifies CASSEKSDTQYF.

In this sample, this clonotype turned up many times. The chain recombines TRBV11-2 with TRBJ1-1; D might be TRBD1 (6 bases). The CDR3 loop spans 14 amino acids. The germline CDR1 and CDR2 sequences are SGHAT and FQNNGV. Trimming cost V 5 bases and J 4 bases, with 14 bases left between them. The CDR3 nucleotides are TGTGCCAGCAGCCTCGGCAGGGGAGGCACTGAAGCTTTCTTT. As protein: CASSLGRGGTEAFF.